This T cell receptor beta chain was profiled in a study of T cell responses to AZD1222 COVID-19 vaccine. Overall study findings and caveats: Donors were largely white British and mainly female; clonal diversity was possibly underestimated. The CD4 TCRs associated with vaccination extended across spike and predominated at 160-218 and 743-854.

This clone was observed once. Its cognate antigen is unknown. The table came from immunoSEQ multiplex PCR; TCRdb's copy has only in-frame clones and leaves some out. The table includes around 180,000 clones, 90% detected once. V gave up 7 bases and J gave up 0 bases; unmatched junction bases: 9. Germline V gene sequence: CDR1 MNHEY, CDR2 SVGAGI. This CDR3 contains 15 residues. The chain is built from TRBV6-5 and TRBJ2-7; 7 bases match TRBD1. Material: peripheral blood, obtained on day 0 of AZD1222 vaccination. The source is an adult in good health. CDR3 sequence reads: CASTKATGSSYEQYF. DNA of the CDR3: TGTGCCAGCACCAAGGCGACAGGGAGCTCCTACGAGCAGTACTTC.